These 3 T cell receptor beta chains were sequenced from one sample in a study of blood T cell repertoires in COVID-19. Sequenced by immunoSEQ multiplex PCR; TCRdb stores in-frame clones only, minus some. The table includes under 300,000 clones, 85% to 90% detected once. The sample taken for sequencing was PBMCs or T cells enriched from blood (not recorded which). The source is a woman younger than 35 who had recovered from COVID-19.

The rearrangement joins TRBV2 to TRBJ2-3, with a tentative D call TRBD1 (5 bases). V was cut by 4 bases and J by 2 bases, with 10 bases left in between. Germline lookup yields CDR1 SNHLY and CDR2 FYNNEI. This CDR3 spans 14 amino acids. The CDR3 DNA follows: TGTGCCAGCAGTGTTCCCAGGGCCACAGATACGCAGTATTTT. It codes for CASSVPRATDTQYF.

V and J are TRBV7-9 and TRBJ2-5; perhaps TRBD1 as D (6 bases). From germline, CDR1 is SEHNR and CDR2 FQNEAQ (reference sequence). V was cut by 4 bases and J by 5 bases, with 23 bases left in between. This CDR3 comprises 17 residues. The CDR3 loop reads CASSSPAGRGRVETQYF. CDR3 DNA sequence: TGTGCCAGCAGCTCCCCGGCGGGCAGGGGTCGTGTCGAGACCCAGTACTTC. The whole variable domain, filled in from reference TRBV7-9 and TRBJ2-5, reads DTGVSQNPRHKITKRGQNVTFRCDPISEHNRLYWYRQTLGQGPEFLTYFQNEAQLEKSRLLSDRFSAERPKGSFSTLEIQRTEQGDSAMYLCASSSPAGRGRVETQYFGPGTRLLVL.

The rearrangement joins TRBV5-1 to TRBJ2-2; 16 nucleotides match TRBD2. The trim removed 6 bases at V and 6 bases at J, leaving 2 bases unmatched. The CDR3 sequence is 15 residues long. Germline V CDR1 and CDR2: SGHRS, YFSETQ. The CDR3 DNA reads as TGCGCCAGCACCGGGACTAGCGGGGGGGCCGGGGAGCTGTTTTTT. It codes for CASTGTSGGAGELFF.